The 11 T cell receptor beta chains below all came from one sample that was sequenced in a study of OX40 agonist ivuxolimab in advanced cancers. Here immunoSEQ multiplex PCR was the method, and the copy in TCRdb shows in-frame clones only, minus some. This sample has about 10,000 clones, with 70% to 80% found just once. This specimen consisted of CD4+ or CD8+ T cells sorted from blood, obtained in a trial of the OX40 agonist ivuxolimab. The source of these receptors is an adult with an advanced solid tumor such as melanoma, head and neck, liver or kidney cancer.

Details on this clone: One end of the junction is discordant with germline, which a read error may explain. The chain carries TRBV19 and TRBJ1-1; 8 nucleotides match TRBD1. The germline gives CDR1 LNHDA, CDR2 SQIVND (reference sequence). This CDR3 contains 14 residues. This CDR3 is CASTITQGAAEAFF. In DNA form, the CDR3 reads TGTGCCAGTACTATAACTCAGGGGGCGGCTGAAGCTTTCTTT.

V and J are TRBV15 and TRBJ2-5, with D uncertain. The CDR3 covers 18 residues. The germline V gene has CDR1 LNHNV and CDR2 YYDKDF (reference sequence). The V gene lost 0 bases and the J gene lost 0 bases, with 17 bases spanning the gap. The CDR3 reads CATSRDLADLLYQETQYF. Written as DNA, the CDR3 is TGTGCCACCAGCAGAGATCTGGCGGACCTTTTGTACCAAGAGACCCAGTACTTC.

The chain is built from TRBV5-4 and TRBJ1-2, with 8 nucleotides matching TRBD1. The CDR3 covers 13 residues. The J segment lost 8 bases and the V segment lost 3 bases, leaving 6 bases of the junction unmatched. Germline V gene data show CDR1 as SGHNT and CDR2 as YYREEE (reference sequence). CDR3 sequence reads: CASSSDRGYGYTF. CDR3 DNA: TGTGCCAGCAGCTCCGACAGGGGCTACGGCTACACCTTC.

The V gene is TRBV28, the J gene TRBJ1-2; D remains unclear. This CDR3 has 14 residues. Germline loops: CDR1 MDHEN, CDR2 SYDVKM. The ends were cut back, 1 base at V and 4 bases at J, with 10 bases in the middle. The chain's CDR3 is CASSLYRAGYGYTF. The CDR3 DNA follows: TGTGCCAGCAGTTTATACAGAGCCGGCTATGGCTACACCTTC.

V usage is TRBV4-1 and J usage is TRBJ1-2; perhaps TRBD1 as D (5 bases). Germline lookup yields CDR1 MGHRA and CDR2 YSYEKL. V was trimmed by 3 bases and J by 4 bases, leaving 12 bases between them. This CDR3 contains 14 residues. The CDR3 nucleotides read TGCGCCAGCAGCCACCCGACAGTATTCTATGGCTACACCTTC. Protein: CASSHPTVFYGYTF.

The gene calls are TRBV11-1 and TRBJ2-5; D is unclear. CDR1 is SGHAT, CDR2 FQDESV, per germline (reference sequence). The CDR3 runs 14 residues. Trimming stripped 4 bases from V and 0 bases from J, with 9 bases between. The CDR3 loop is CASSYGRNQETQYF. The CDR3 DNA is TGTGCCAGCAGCTACGGACGGAACCAAGAGACCCAGTACTTC.

In regard to this clone: One end of the junction varies from germline; a read error may be responsible. This chain uses TRBV9 with TRBJ2-7; weak D call: TRBD1 (5 bases). The CDR3 is 10 amino acids. CDR1 SGDLS and CDR2 YYNGEE come from the germline V gene. CDR3 in DNA: TGTGCCAGCAGACCCCAGCAGGGTGTCTTC. Translated, it gives CASRPQQGVF.

CDR3 region: CASSLNPRFEAFF. In nucleotides, the CDR3 is TGTGCCAGCAGTTTAAATCCCAGGTTCGAAGCTTTCTTT. This chain connects TRBV27 to TRBJ1-1; D ambiguous. Germline V gene data show CDR1 as MNHEY and CDR2 as SMNVEV (reference sequence). The CDR3 totals 13 residues. Trimming left V 2 bases short and J 8 bases short, with 12 bases between.

This clone was seen a handful of times. The chain employs TRBV29-1 and TRBJ2-1; the match to TRBD1 covers 7 bases. The CDR3 runs to 14 residues. Germline CDR1 reads SQVTM; CDR2 reads ANQGSEA. J gave up 0 bases and V 7 bases, and 6 bases lay outside the gene matches. The CDR3, as DNA: TGCAGCGCTGAGGGACAGAACTCCTACAATGAGCAGTTCTTC. Its protein product is CSAEGQNSYNEQFF.

This clone was detected a few times. The genes are TRBV6-1 and TRBJ1-2; 8 bases are a match to TRBD1. The junction had 6 bases not matched to a gene; V was cut back by 6 bases and J by 3 bases. In germline, CDR1 is MNHNS, CDR2 SASEGT. This CDR3 is built from 14 residues. In DNA form, the CDR3 reads TGTGCCAGCAGGGAACCGGGACAGGACTATGGCTACACCTTC. Its protein is CASREPGQDYGYTF.

A few counts support this clone. This sequence joins TRBV6-6 and TRBJ1-2; D not resolved. This CDR3 region has 13 residues. Trimming stripped 0 bases from V and 6 bases from J, with 8 bases between. Germline V gene sequence: CDR1 MNHNY, CDR2 SVGAGI (reference sequence). CDR3 bases: TGTGCCAGCAGTTACTCGATGGCAGATGGCTACACCTTC. This codes for CASSYSMADGYTF.